This is a list of T cell receptor beta chains from one sample in a study of blood T cell repertoires in COVID-19. The method was immunoSEQ multiplex PCR; TCRdb's version includes in-frame clones alone and lacks a portion of them. The repertoire consists of around 100,000 clones, with 87% occurring once and the leading ten covering roughly 5%. Sequencing used peripheral blood. All receptors come from an elderly woman with acute or convalescent COVID-19. CDR3s include the opening cysteine and the closing phenylalanine or tryptophan. The D gene is left open where the match is weak.

>TRBD1|TRBJ2-5|TRBV9
CASSPPHGTAGETQYF
TGTGCCAGCAGCCCCCCCCACGGGACAGCCGGAGAGACCCAGTACTTC
>-|TRBJ1-3|TRBV20-1
CSASPLGNTIYF
TGCAGTGCTAGTCCCCTTGGAAACACCATATATTTT
>TRBD1|TRBJ2-5|TRBV6-5
CASRPGTGGQETQYF
TGTGCCAGCAGGCCCGGGACAGGGGGCCAAGAGACCCAGTACTTC
>TRBD1|TRBJ2-2|TRBV5-1
CASSTIQGASTGELFF
TGCGCCAGCAGCACAATACAGGGGGCTAGCACCGGGGAGCTGTTTTTT
>-|TRBJ2-1|TRBV19
CASSIDGTRGNEQFF
TGTGCCAGTAGTATAGATGGCACCAGGGGCAATGAGCAGTTCTTC
>-|TRBJ1-1|TRBV2
CASSEGGQGNTEAFF
TGTGCCAGCAGTGAAGGGGGCCAAGGCAACACTGAAGCTTTCTTT
>TRBD2|TRBJ2-5|TRBV7-2
CASSLREGVETQYF
TGTGCCAGCAGCTTACGGGAGGGGGTGGAGACCCAGTACTTC
>TRBD1|TRBJ2-3|TRBV12-3/TRBV12-4
CASSRDRGDTQYF
TGTGCCAGCAGTCGGGACAGGGGGGATACGCAGTATTTT
>TRBD1|TRBJ1-2|TRBV7-9
CASSRSGQGVDYGYTF
TGTGCCAGCAGCCGAAGCGGCCAGGGGGTTGACTATGGCTACACCTTC
>-|TRBJ2-7|TRBV3-1/TRBV3-2
CASSPPGHEQYF
TGTGCCAGCAGTCCGCCAGGGCACGAGCAGTACTTC
>TRBD2|TRBJ2-1|TRBV30
CAWSKRTSGLYNEQFF
TGTGCCTGGAGTAAACGGACTAGCGGCCTCTACAATGAGCAGTTCTTC
>TRBD1|TRBJ1-2|TRBV6-5
CASFGTGTNYGYTF
TGTGCCAGCTTTGGGACAGGGACTAACTATGGCTACACCTTC
>TRBD1|TRBJ2-3|TRBV5-1
CASSAGQGTDTQYF
TGCGCCAGCAGCGCGGGACAGGGGACGGATACGCAGTATTTT
>-|TRBJ1-5|TRBV2
CASKGEVQPQHF
TGTGCCAGCAAAGGGGAAGTCCAGCCCCAGCATTTT
>-|TRBJ1-1|TRBV11-2
CASSPYTEAFF
TGTGCCAGCAGCCCCTACACTGAAGCTTTCTTT
>TRBD1|TRBJ2-1|TRBV5-1
CASKGTGGYEQFF
TGCGCCAGCAAGGGGACAGGGGGTTATGAGCAGTTCTTC
>TRBD2|TRBJ2-1|TRBV11-1
CASSLDSGGADEQFF
TGTGCCAGCAGCTTAGACAGCGGGGGCGCGGATGAGCAGTTCTTC
>TRBD1|TRBJ1-5|TRBV13
CASSRDRGQIQPQHF
TGTGCCAGCAGCCGGGACAGGGGGCAAATTCAGCCCCAGCATTTT
>TRBD1|TRBJ1-5|TRBV2
CASSDEQGYSNQPQHF
TGTGCCAGCAGTGACGAACAGGGGTATAGCAATCAGCCCCAGCATTTT